Presented here are 5 T cell receptor beta chains from one specimen sequenced in a study of molecular identifiers for immune sequencing clone quantification. One entry per CDR3 protein, called by TCRdb with MiXCR from the PCR reads. The data show under 85,000 distinct CDR3 sequences, less than 20% seen once. The specimen sequenced was naive CD8+ T cells from blood, with Jurkat cell RNA spiked in. Subset meaning: FACS-sorted CD8+CD4-CCR7+CD45RA+ naive T cells. These receptors originate from a human donor in good health. Some libraries in this study had Jurkat cell RNA spiked in.

This clonotype was counted only a few times. The chain has TRBV28 and TRBJ2-5; 7 nucleotides align to TRBD1. V was pared by 5 bases and J by 5 bases, with 14 bases of the junction left unmatched. This CDR3 has 16 amino acids. Germline loops: CDR1 MDHEN, CDR2 SYDVKM. The CDR3 is CASSPIDRVRSETQYF. The CDR3 nucleotides are TGTGCCAGCAGTCCCATCGACAGGGTCCGGTCGGAGACCCAGTACTTC.

The chain has TRBV12-3 or TRBV12-4 and TRBJ2-1, with a tentative D call TRBD2 (6 bases). There are 13 residues in the CDR3. V was trimmed by 6 bases and J by 6 bases, leaving 12 bases between them. The CDR3: CASRDNSGNEQFF. Here the CDR3 DNA reads TGTGCCAGCAGAGATAATAGCGGCAATGAGCAGTTCTTC.

This clonotype occurred many times. The chain has TRBV20-1 and TRBJ1-1; 7 positions match TRBD1. CDR3 length: 13 amino acids. The V and J ends lost 6 bases and 5 bases, in that order; junction bases with no gene match: 9. Germline V CDR1 and CDR2: DFQATT, SNEGSKA (reference sequence). This CDR3 is CSASGQEGTEAFF. The CDR3 region has the DNA TGCAGTGCCTCCGGACAGGAGGGGACTGAAGCTTTCTTT.

In regard to this clonotype: This may stem from a read error, because a much larger clone lies one nucleotide away. This chain joins TRBV28 and TRBJ2-7, with D perhaps given as TRBD1 or TRBD2 (5 bases each). The germline V gene has CDR1 MDHEN and CDR2 SYDVKM. V shed 2 bases and J shed 3 bases, with 11 bases lying between them. CDR3 length: 14 amino acids. The CDR3, as DNA: TGTGCCAGCAGTTTAGGGACGGGAAACTACGAGCAGTACTTC. Translating gives CASSLGTGNYEQYF.

This clonotype was picked up a small number of times. The chain uses TRBV27 and TRBJ2-1, with a possible D match to TRBD2 (5 bases). The CDR3 has 17 amino acids. Germline-derived CDR1 and CDR2 are MNHEY and SMNVEV (reference sequence). V lost 4 bases to trimming and J lost 8 bases, with 24 bases between them. The CDR3 region has the DNA TGTGCCAGCAGTTCAATAGCCTCCGGGATCCTCCGTCATGAGCAGTTCTTC. This gives the protein CASSSIASGILRHEQFF.